This is a list of T cell receptor beta chains from one sample in a study of blood T cell repertoires in COVID-19. Sequenced by immunoSEQ multiplex PCR; TCRdb stores in-frame clones only, minus some. The table lists roughly 220,000 clones, around four fifths of them singletons. Sequencing input: peripheral blood. These receptors were collected from a woman between 55 and 75 years old who had recovered from COVID-19. CDR3s include the opening cysteine and the closing phenylalanine or tryptophan. The D gene is left open where the match is weak. Part of the rows lack a size; the others show once, few, many or a class for expanded clones.

D,size,J,V,CDR3,DNA
-,-,TRBJ2-5,TRBV7-9,CASSLYQQETQYF,TGTGCCAGCAGCCTGTACCAGCAAGAGACCCAGTACTTC
-,-,TRBJ1-3,TRBV29-1,CSVVPGDSGNTIYF,TGCAGCGTGGTCCCGGGGGACTCTGGAAACACCATATATTTT
TRBD1,-,TRBJ1-2,TRBV7-3,CASSPTGGTGANYGYTF,TGTGCCAGCAGCCCGACGGGCGGGACAGGAGCTAACTATGGCTACACCTTC
-,-,TRBJ2-3,TRBV27,CASSPLLASDTQYF,TGTGCCAGCAGTCCCCTCCTAGCCTCAGATACGCAGTATTTT
-,few,TRBJ2-3,TRBV11-3,CASSPTTFDTQYF,TGTGCCAGCAGCCCAACTACTTTCGATACGCAGTATTTT
TRBD1,-,TRBJ2-7,TRBV4-1,CASSQPGQGYEQYF,TGCGCCAGCAGCCAACCGGGACAGGGTTACGAGCAGTACTTC
TRBD1,-,TRBJ1-2,TRBV18,CASSPGTGAFNGYTF,TGTGCCAGCTCACCAGGGACAGGGGCTTTTAATGGCTACACCTTC
TRBD1,-,TRBJ2-5,TRBV2,CASSLQGFGQETQYF,TGTGCCAGCAGTTTACAGGGGTTTGGACAAGAGACCCAGTACTTC
-,once,TRBJ1-2,TRBV7-2,CASSPLRGTNYGYTF,TGTGCCAGCAGCCCCCTTCGCGGCACTAACTATGGCTACACCTTC
TRBD1,-,TRBJ2-2,TRBV2,CASRQQGVGTGELFF,TGTGCCAGCAGGCAGCAGGGGGTGGGGACCGGGGAGCTGTTTTTT
TRBD1,-,TRBJ1-2,TRBV27,CARTGGSYGYTF,TGTGCCAGGACAGGGGGCTCCTATGGCTACACCTTC
TRBD2,-,TRBJ2-3,TRBV4-3,CASSQETGGADTQYF,TGCGCCAGCAGCCAAGAAACGGGGGGGGCAGATACGCAGTATTTT
TRBD2,-,TRBJ2-1,TRBV5-1,CASSSASGVSSYNEQFF,TGCGCCAGCAGCTCGGCTAGCGGGGTTAGCTCCTACAATGAGCAGTTCTTC
TRBD2,-,TRBJ2-5,TRBV5-1,CASSPGLAGEQETQYF,TGCGCCAGCAGCCCGGGACTAGCGGGGGAGCAAGAGACCCAGTACTTC
TRBD2,-,TRBJ2-3,TRBV7-9,CASSSVGGGPDTQYF,TGTGCCAGCAGCTCGGTCGGGGGGGGCCCAGATACGCAGTATTTT
-,-,TRBJ1-2,TRBV7-8,CASSLGPKGGANYGYTF,TGTGCCAGCAGTTTGGGTCCCAAAGGCGGCGCTAACTATGGCTACACCTTC
TRBD2,-,TRBJ2-7,TRBV9,CASSATSGVTSYEQYF,TGTGCCAGCAGCGCAACTAGCGGGGTAACCTCCTACGAGCAGTACTTC
-,-,TRBJ1-2,TRBV18,CASSQNRESYGYTF,TGTGCCAGCTCACAGAACAGGGAGAGTTATGGCTACACCTTC
-,-,TRBJ1-1,TRBV5-1,CASSLNSAMSLNTEAFF,TGCGCCAGCAGCTTAAATAGCGCGATGAGTTTGAACACTGAAGCTTTCTTT
-,-,TRBJ2-3,TRBV7-6,CASTSLMIGSGISTDTQYF,TGTGCCAGCACCTCCCTGATGATTGGATCGGGGATAAGCACAGATACGCAGTATTTT
-,few,TRBJ2-5,TRBV7-9,CASSLGGTTREAQYF,TGTGCCAGCAGCTTAGGTGGTACTACAAGAGAGGCCCAGTACTTC
TRBD1,-,TRBJ1-2,TRBV13,CASSLVQGANGYTF,TGTGCCAGCAGCTTAGTACAGGGGGCGAATGGCTACACCTTC
-,-,TRBJ1-2,TRBV7-3,CASSNWGYTF,TGTGCCAGCAGCAACTGGGGCTACACCTTC
-,-,TRBJ2-3,TRBV14,CASSQDPQADTQYF,TGTGCCAGCAGCCAAGATCCCCAGGCGGATACGCAGTATTTT
-,-,TRBJ1-2,TRBV7-2,CASSRGQPNYGYTF,TGTGCCAGCAGCAGGGGACAACCGAACTATGGCTACACCTTC
-,-,TRBJ1-2,TRBV9,CASSVAISGGYTF,TGTGCCAGCAGCGTAGCTATATCGGGTGGCTACACCTTC
TRBD2,-,TRBJ2-3,TRBV11-3,CASSEVLDVAGGPPDTQYF,TGTGCCAGCAGCGAGGTGCTCGATGTGGCGGGGGGGCCCCCAGATACGCAGTATTTT
-,-,TRBJ1-2,TRBV10-3,CAISESWGDGYTF,TGTGCCATCAGTGAATCATGGGGGGATGGCTACACCTTC
-,-,TRBJ1-3,TRBV3-1/TRBV3-2,CASSQEETISSGNTIYF,TGTGCCAGCAGCCAAGAAGAGACAATCTCCTCTGGAAACACCATATATTTT
-,-,TRBJ2-7,TRBV14,CASSQGGLRAYEQYF,TGTGCCAGCAGCCAAGGAGGGCTTCGGGCCTACGAGCAGTACTTC
-,-,TRBJ2-7,TRBV7-4,CASSLASSLLQIAYEQYF,TGTGCCAGCAGCTTAGCTAGCAGTTTGCTACAAATCGCCTACGAGCAGTACTTC
-,-,TRBJ2-7,TRBV6-1,CASSEKLLRSHEQYF,TGTGCCAGCAGTGAAAAACTCCTGCGGTCCCACGAGCAGTACTTC
TRBD1,once,TRBJ2-2,TRBV24-1,CATSGGRAGELFF,TGTGCCACCTCAGGGGGTCGGGCCGGGGAGCTGTTTTTT
TRBD1,-,TRBJ1-5,TRBV6-5,CASSYQGAGQPQHF,TGTGCCAGCAGTTACCAGGGGGCAGGTCAGCCCCAGCATTTT
TRBD1,-,TRBJ1-1,TRBV6-6,CASSSPDREGTEAFF,TGTGCCAGCAGTTCCCCGGACAGGGAGGGCACTGAAGCTTTCTTT
TRBD1,-,TRBJ1-6,TRBV2,CASSLQGAQNSPLHF,TGTGCCAGCAGTCTTCAGGGGGCGCAGAATTCACCCCTCCACTTT
-,-,TRBJ2-3,TRBV5-1,CASSLGNTDTDTQYF,TGCGCCAGCAGCTTGGGAAATACTGACACAGATACGCAGTATTTT
TRBD2,-,TRBJ2-1,TRBV11-2,CASSLLAGGPNFEQFF,TGTGCCAGCAGCTTATTAGCGGGGGGGCCAAATTTTGAGCAGTTCTTC
-,-,TRBJ2-1,TRBV11-3,CASSLDSGYSEQFF,TGTGCCAGCAGCTTGGACAGTGGCTACAGTGAGCAGTTCTTC
-,-,TRBJ2-1,TRBV4-3,CASSQVDRPANEQFF,TGCGCCAGCAGCCAAGTAGACAGGCCGGCCAATGAGCAGTTCTTC
-,-,TRBJ1-2,TRBV27,CASSSGFLYTF,TGTGCCAGCAGTTCCGGGTTTCTTTACACCTTC
TRBD2,-,TRBJ2-7,TRBV5-1,CASSLIAGDISYEQYF,TGCGCCAGCAGCCTCATAGCGGGGGACATCTCCTACGAGCAGTACTTC
-,-,TRBJ2-5,TRBV12-5,CASGLSGPQETQYF,TGTGCTAGTGGTTTGTCAGGGCCCCAAGAGACCCAGTACTTC
-,-,TRBJ1-1,TRBV3-1/TRBV3-2,CASSQEGRGGTEAFF,TGTGCCAGCAGCCAAGAGGGGAGGGGTGGCACTGAAGCTTTCTTT
-,-,TRBJ2-7,TRBV7-8,CASSPRRLASSYEQYF,TGTGCCAGCAGCCCCCGGCGGCTAGCGAGCTCCTACGAGCAGTACTTC
-,-,TRBJ2-2,TRBV7-8,CASTWDSSTGELFF,TGTGCCAGCACTTGGGACTCCTCCACCGGGGAGCTGTTTTTT
-,-,TRBJ2-3,TRBV3-1/TRBV3-2,CASSQVMSTDTQYF,TGTGCCAGCAGCCAAGTCATGAGCACAGATACGCAGTATTTT
TRBD2,-,TRBJ2-7,TRBV14,CASSPGPGGPWNEQYF,TGTGCCAGCAGCCCCGGCCCGGGGGGGCCCTGGAACGAGCAGTACTTC
TRBD1,-,TRBJ1-2,TRBV6-5,CASSYSNEGALYGYTF,TGTGCCAGCAGTTACTCGAACGAGGGGGCCCTCTATGGCTACACCTTC
TRBD2,-,TRBJ2-2,TRBV10-3,CAISEFAGGPTGELFF,TGTGCCATCAGTGAATTTGCGGGGGGCCCCACCGGGGAGCTGTTTTTT
-,-,TRBJ2-7,TRBV19,CASSKRGNYEQYF,TGTGCCAGTAGTAAACGGGGGAACTACGAGCAGTACTTC
TRBD2,-,TRBJ2-5,TRBV3-1/TRBV3-2,CASSQEGVRGAEETQYF,TGTGCCAGCAGCCAAGAGGGGGTGCGGGGGGCGGAAGAGACCCAGTACTTC
-,-,TRBJ2-6,TRBV6-1,CASSEQVASSGANVLTF,TGTGCCAGCAGTGAGCAAGTGGCATCCTCTGGGGCCAACGTCCTGACTTTC
-,-,TRBJ1-6,TRBV3-1/TRBV3-2,CASSQEQIYNSPLHF,TGTGCCAGCAGCCAAGAACAGATTTATAATTCACCCCTCCACTTT
TRBD2,-,TRBJ2-2,TRBV7-9,CASSLRGGSLPGELFF,TGTGCCAGCAGCCTCCGGGGGGGATCCTTACCCGGGGAGCTGTTTTTT
-,-,TRBJ1-1,TRBV9,CASSGTSMNTEAFF,TGTGCCAGCAGCGGGACATCGATGAACACTGAAGCTTTCTTT